This T cell receptor beta chain was sequenced in a study of cytomegalovirus exposure and HLA in healthy donors. Study overall: The 90 to 150 validation repertoires were produced on the same platform as the roughly 720 repertoires of the first cohort. This was reported in a later analysis.

The CDR3 is made up of 13 amino acids. Trimming cost V 2 bases and J 6 bases; bases outside gene matches: 2. Germline lookup yields CDR1 MRHNA and CDR2 SNTAGT. At least ten counts were recorded for this clone. Its antigen is currently unknown. Sequencing was performed with immunoSEQ multiplex PCR; in TCRdb, only in-frame clones are kept and a portion is missing. This table has about 110,000 clones, over 75% appearing once. Study-wide findings and caveats: The listing of about 150 TCR beta chains classed them as cytomegalovirus-associated. The tendency of first-cohort TCR clusters to co-occur in the 130 or so validation repertoires was identified by a subsequent analysis.

These donors were members of the roughly 120-subject validation cohort, a group separate from the roughly 670-subject first cohort. The sequence derives from a woman between 18 and 30 years old in good health and CMV-seronegative. V gene TRBV6-4 combines with J gene TRBJ2-3, with 7 positions matching TRBD2. Sequenced: PBMCs. The CDR3 loop reads CASSDGGEDTQYF. CDR3 DNA sequence: TGTGCCAGCAGTGACGGGGGGGAGGATACGCAGTATTTT.